One and the same sample provided the 4 T cell receptor beta chains below, sequenced in a study of CD8+ T cells in alopecia areata. Extracted RNA was reverse transcribed into cDNA, the sequencing template. Only in-frame clones appear in the TCRdb table, and some are missing; sequencing was by immunoSEQ multiplex PCR. The table lists approximately 99,000 clones, roughly 60% of them singletons. Specimen: CD8+ T cells sorted from blood. These receptors originate from a human donor in good health.

The chain carries TRBV6-5 and TRBJ1-1, with unresolved D. Trimming stripped 8 bases from V and 7 bases from J, with 14 bases between. The CDR3 extends over 12 amino acids. Looked up from germline, CDR1 is MNHEY and CDR2 is SVGAGI. Here the CDR3 reads CASLSASVEAFF. The CDR3 DNA sequence: TGTGCCAGCTTATCGGCGAGTGTTGAAGCTTTCTTT.

The DNA of the CDR3 is TGTGCCAGCAGTGAAGGGGGGGCCAAAAACATTCAGTACTTC. Encoded protein: CASSEGGAKNIQYF. The V gene is TRBV2, the J gene TRBJ2-4, with D perhaps being TRBD1 or TRBD2 (5 bases each). The CDR3 has 14 amino acids. CDR1 and CDR2 from the germline V gene are SNHLY and FYNNEI. Trimming left V 1 base short and J 1 base short, with 5 bases between.

The chain combines TRBV30 with TRBJ1-2; perhaps TRBD1 as D (6 bases). Trimming pared 1 base from V and 7 bases from J, leaving 13 bases between. CDR1 and CDR2 from the germline V gene are GTSNPN and SVGIG (reference sequence). This CDR3 contains 13 residues. The CDR3 sequence is CAWSGGAPSGYTF. The CDR3 region has the DNA TGTGCCTGGAGTGGGGGGGCCCCCTCTGGCTACACCTTC. Looking up the rest from reference TRBV30 and TRBJ1-2 gives the full variable domain: SQTIHQWPATLVQPVGSPLSLECTVEGTSNPNLYWYRQAAGRGLQLLFYSVGIGQISSEVPQNLSASRPQDRQFILSSKKLLLSDSGFYLCAWSGGAPSGYTFGSGTRLTVV.

The chain couples TRBV9 to TRBJ2-2; TRBD2 aligns across 7 bases. Germline-derived CDR1 and CDR2 are SGDLS and YYNGEE. This CDR3 comprises 12 residues. Trimming removed 4 bases from V and 6 bases from J; junction bases left unmatched: 0. The CDR3 nucleotides are TGTGCCAGCAGCCGGGGGGCCGGGGAGCTGTTTTTT. Amino acid sequence: CASSRGAGELFF.